What follows are 19 T cell receptor beta chains derived from one specimen sequenced in a study of CD4 T cells in relation to SARS-CoV-2 and coronaviruses. The data were produced by immunoSEQ multiplex PCR, yet TCRdb's version contains in-frame clones alone and is incomplete. Of 35,000 to 40,000 clones listed, over 75% are singletons. Sequenced sample: memory CD4+ T cells from PBMCs. The receptors derive from an adult with COVID-19.

A single count supports this clone. V usage is TRBV5-4 and J usage is TRBJ2-1, with D perhaps TRBD2 (5 bases). CDR3 length: 15 amino acids. The V and J ends lost 0 bases and 2 bases respectively, with 9 bases between them. CDR1 and CDR2 (germline): SGHNT, YYREEE (reference sequence). CDR3 amino acids: CASSLVASAYNEQFF. The CDR3 bases are TGTGCCAGCAGCTTGGTAGCGAGCGCCTACAATGAGCAGTTCTTC. Drawing the rest from reference TRBV5-4 and TRBJ2-1, the complete variable domain is ETGVTQSPTHLIKTRGQQVTLRCSSQSGHNTVSWYQQALGQGPQFIFQYYREEENGRGNFPPRFSGLQFPNYSSELNVNALELDDSALYLCASSLVASAYNEQFFGPGTRLTVL.

CDR3 protein: CASKRGVQTEAFF. CDR3 in DNA: TGTGCCAGTAAGCGCGGGGTACAAACTGAAGCTTTCTTT. The rearrangement links TRBV19 to TRBJ1-1, with no clear D. Per the germline V gene, CDR1 is LNHDA and CDR2 is SQIVND (reference sequence). V was trimmed by 7 bases and J by 5 bases, leaving 14 bases between them. The CDR3 runs 13 residues. Full variable domain (missing parts from reference TRBV19 and TRBJ1-1): DGGITQSPKYLFRKEGQNVTLSCEQNLNHDAMYWYRQDPGQGLRLIYYSQIVNDFQKGDIAEGYSVSREKKESFPLTVTSAQKNPTAFYLCASKRGVQTEAFFGQGTRLTVV.

V usage is TRBV6-6 and J usage is TRBJ1-4; D remains ambiguous. V lost 6 bases to trimming and J lost 8 bases, with 16 bases between them. Germline-derived CDR1 and CDR2 are MNHNY and SVGAGI (reference sequence). The CDR3 length is 14 residues. The DNA of the CDR3 is TGTGCCAGCAGGGGAAGTCGTGGGAGGGAAAAACTGTTTTTT. As protein: CASRGSRGREKLFF.

This chain uses TRBV7-6 with TRBJ2-6; D is perhaps TRBD1 (5 bases). The CDR3 has 16 amino acids. Trimming pared 4 bases from V and 1 base from J, leaving 11 bases between. Germline CDR1 and CDR2: SGHVS and FNYEAQ. CDR3 in amino acids: CASSSSSGSGANVLTF. The CDR3 DNA is TGTGCCAGCAGCTCGAGTTCAGGGTCTGGGGCCAACGTCCTGACTTTC.

Written as DNA, the CDR3 is TGTGCCAGCAGTGATACCAGGATCTCTGGAAACACCATATATTTT. Translated: CASSDTRISGNTIYF. V usage is TRBV25-1 and J usage is TRBJ1-3, with unresolved D. This CDR3 has 15 amino acids. Germline V gene lookup returns CDR1 MGHDK and CDR2 SYGVNS. The V and J ends lost 3 bases and 0 bases respectively, with 9 bases between them.

The gene calls are TRBV5-1 and TRBJ1-1; TRBD1 aligns across 7 bases. Germline CDR1 SGHRS, CDR2 YFSETQ. This CDR3 spans 16 amino acids. V was pared by 1 base and J by 1 base, with 7 bases of the junction left unmatched. CDR3 loop: CASSLSPGTANTEAFF. As DNA, the CDR3 is TGCGCCAGCAGCTTGAGTCCCGGGACAGCGAACACTGAAGCTTTCTTT. Together with reference TRBV5-1 and TRBJ1-1, the CDR3 gives the full variable domain: KAGVTQTPRYLIKTRGQQVTLSCSPISGHRSVSWYQQTPGQGLQFLFEYFSETQRNKGNFPGRFSGRQFSNSRSEMNVSTLELGDSALYLCASSLSPGTANTEAFFGQGTRLTVV.

The chain combines TRBV19 with TRBJ1-2; 7 bases are shared with TRBD1. With V trimmed by 6 bases and J by 1 base, 8 bases remained unmatched. The germline V gene encodes CDR1 LNHDA and CDR2 SQIVND (reference sequence). The CDR3 is made up of 15 amino acids. This chain's CDR3 is CASREPGTVNYGYTF. CDR3 DNA sequence: TGTGCCAGTAGGGAACCCGGGACAGTTAACTATGGCTACACCTTC.

The gene calls are TRBV4-1 and TRBJ1-4, with unresolved D. Trimming left V 0 bases short and J 7 bases short, with 18 bases between. The CDR3 has 17 residues. The germline V gene encodes CDR1 MGHRA and CDR2 YSYEKL. The CDR3 loop is CASSQEQIGRESEKLFF. The CDR3 nucleotides are TGCGCCAGCAGCCAAGAGCAGATCGGACGGGAGAGTGAAAAACTGTTTTTT.

The chain links TRBV7-2 to TRBJ1-2; D gene unclear. Trimming stripped 8 bases from V and 1 base from J, with 2 bases between. CDR1 and CDR2 (germline): SGHTA, FQGNSA. This CDR3 is built from 10 residues. CDR3 sequence (DNA): TGTGCCAGCTATAACTATGGCTACACCTTC. It translates to CASYNYGYTF.

The rearrangement joins TRBV18 to TRBJ1-2; D is undetermined. V was trimmed by 3 bases and J by 5 bases, leaving 10 bases between them. The length of the CDR3 is 13 residues. CDR1 and CDR2 (germline): KGHSH, LQKENI. The CDR3 nucleotides read TGTGCCAGCTCACCGGACGGAGGATATGGCTACACCTTC. Amino acid sequence: CASSPDGGYGYTF.

The chain employs TRBV16 and TRBJ1-5, with D maybe TRBD1 (6 bases). Trimming took off 4 bases at V and 6 bases at J, with 13 bases between the two ends. CDR3 size: 14 residues. Looked up from germline, CDR1 is KGHSY and CDR2 is FQNENV. The CDR3 region has the DNA TGTGCCAGCAGCCCGCGGGGGCAGGGTCAGCCCCAGCATTTT. It encodes CASSPRGQGQPQHF.

The chain carries TRBV6-6 and TRBJ1-3, with D hard to call. Between the trimmed V and J ends, which lost 3 bases and 0 bases, there was a span of 9 bases. The CDR3 runs 15 residues. Germline-derived CDR1 and CDR2 are MNHNY and SVGAGI (reference sequence). The CDR3 spells CASSYLQLSGNTIYF. Written as DNA, the CDR3 is TGTGCCAGCAGTTATTTGCAACTCTCTGGAAACACCATATATTTT.

The count of this clone is one. V usage is TRBV10-3 and J usage is TRBJ2-3, with 14 positions matching TRBD2. From germline, CDR1 is ENHRY and CDR2 SYGVKD. Trimming at V came to 6 bases and at J to 2 bases, leaving 7 bases not matched to a gene. This CDR3 contains 17 residues. The CDR3 coding sequence is TGTGCCATCAGGCCGGGACTAGCGGGGGACCACACAGATACGCAGTATTTT. It is translated as CAIRPGLAGDHTDTQYF.

The chain has TRBV6-5 and TRBJ2-1; tentatively, D is TRBD2 (5 bases). CDR3 length: 13 amino acids. V gave up 4 bases and J gave up 9 bases, with 13 bases separating them. From germline, CDR1 is MNHEY and CDR2 SVGAGI. This CDR3 reads CASSSHQSGEQFF. The CDR3, as DNA: TGTGCCAGCAGTTCCCACCAAAGCGGTGAGCAGTTCTTC.

The gene calls are TRBV7-2 and TRBJ2-2; 9 nucleotides match TRBD1. The CDR3 is 15 amino acids. Trimming at V came to 5 bases and at J to 4 bases, leaving 5 bases not matched to a gene. Germline V gene sequence: CDR1 SGHTA, CDR2 FQGNSA. This CDR3 is CASSKQGAVTGELFF. CDR3 nucleotide sequence: TGTGCCAGCAGCAAACAGGGGGCGGTCACCGGGGAGCTGTTTTTT. The full variable domain, rest sourced from reference TRBV7-2 and TRBJ2-2, is GAGVSQSPSNKVTEKGKDVELRCDPISGHTALYWYRQSLGQGLEFLIYFQGNSAPDKSGLPSDRFSAERTGGSVSTLTIQRTQQEDSAVYLCASSKQGAVTGELFFGEGSRLTVL.

This rearrangement joins TRBV7-9 to TRBJ2-5; tentative D call: TRBD1 (6 bases). V shed 6 bases and J shed 5 bases, with 13 bases lying between them. The CDR3 runs to 13 residues. Germline CDR1 reads SEHNR; CDR2 reads FQNEAQ (reference sequence). CDR3 DNA sequence: TGTGCCAGCAGTCGAGGGGGATTGGAGACCCAGTACTTC. This codes for CASSRGGLETQYF.

This clone appeared a single time. The chain is built from TRBV5-6 and TRBJ2-7; no reliable D call. CDR1 is SGHDT and CDR2 is YYEEEE in the germline V gene. The CDR3 contains 12 residues. The V and J ends lost 3 bases and 3 bases respectively, with 7 bases between them. The CDR3 is CASSSTDYEQYF. For the CDR3, the DNA is TGTGCCAGCAGCTCAACAGACTACGAGCAGTACTTC. Complete variable domain (other parts from reference TRBV5-6 and TRBJ2-7): DAGVTQSPTHLIKTRGQQVTLRCSPKSGHDTVSWYQQALGQGPQFIFQYYEEEERQRGNFPDRFSGHQFPNYSSELNVNALLLGDSALYLCASSSTDYEQYFGPGTRLTVT.

V usage is TRBV27 and J usage is TRBJ2-6; D possibly corresponds to TRBD1 (5 bases). Germline values: CDR1 MNHEY, CDR2 SMNVEV (reference sequence). This CDR3 spans 18 amino acids. The V end lost 7 bases, the J end lost 0 bases, and 19 bases lay between the germline ends. The CDR3 here is CASTWPGIPSSGANVLTF. The CDR3 bases are TGTGCCAGCACTTGGCCAGGGATTCCGAGCTCTGGGGCCAACGTCCTGACTTTC.

The chain carries TRBV28 and TRBJ1-1; D might be TRBD1 (5 bases). Germline values: CDR1 MDHEN, CDR2 SYDVKM. The length of the CDR3 is 15 residues. Trimming left V 6 bases short and J 4 bases short, with 18 bases between. The CDR3 DNA reads TGTGCCAGCAGGCCTCCCGGCAGGGTCGGCACTGAAGCTTTCTTT. Residues: CASRPPGRVGTEAFF.